One and the same sample provided the 30 T cell receptor beta chains below, sequenced in a study of blood T cell repertoires in COVID-19. Measured with immunoSEQ multiplex PCR; TCRdb has only the in-frame clones, and not every one. Here the sample spans 63,000 or so clones, about 81% being singletons. The material sequenced was peripheral blood. The origin of the receptors is a human donor in a cohort sampled during active COVID-19.

The chain recombines TRBV28 with TRBJ2-7, with 8 bases that match TRBD1. The CDR3 consists of 15 residues. Trimming removed 1 base from V and 7 bases from J; junction bases left unmatched: 9. Germline V lookup: CDR1 MDHEN, CDR2 SYDVKM. Written as DNA, the CDR3 is TGTGCCAGCAGTTTATCCGTGACAGGGGTATTGGAGCAGTACTTC. Translation: CASSLSVTGVLEQYF.

The chain couples TRBV2 to TRBJ2-5, with 9 bases matching TRBD1. With 4 bases clipped from V and 0 bases from J, the junction kept 6 bases outside the gene matches. Germline lookup yields CDR1 SNHLY and CDR2 FYNNEI. The length of the CDR3 is 16 residues. Here the CDR3 reads CASSAGQGLYQETQYF. In nucleotides, the CDR3 is TGTGCCAGCAGTGCGGGACAGGGACTGTACCAAGAGACCCAGTACTTC.

This chain links TRBV29-1 with TRBJ1-3, with D possibly TRBD1 on 5 matching bases. Germline V gene sequence: CDR1 SQVTM, CDR2 ANQGSEA. This CDR3 contains 13 residues. V gave up 4 bases and J gave up 1 base, with 8 bases separating them. CDR3 in amino acids: CSVAAGSGNTIYF. The DNA of the CDR3 is TGCAGCGTTGCGGCAGGGTCTGGAAACACCATATATTTT.

This clone was observed a few times. V gene TRBV10-3 combines with J gene TRBJ1-2; TRBD1 matches at 8 bases. V was clipped by 8 bases and J by 3 bases; unmatched bases: 5. CDR1 is ENHRY, CDR2 SYGVKD, per germline. CDR3 size: 13 residues. The chain's CDR3 is CAIQGAADYGYTF. The CDR3 DNA sequence: TGTGCCATCCAGGGGGCGGCTGACTATGGCTACACCTTC.

The chain has TRBV15 and TRBJ2-3; 11 bases agree with TRBD2. Trimming cost V 4 bases and J 4 bases; bases outside gene matches: 4. The CDR3 runs to 15 residues. Germline CDR1 is LNHNV and CDR2 is YYDKDF (reference sequence). In nucleotides, the CDR3 is TGTGCCACCAGCATGAGGACTAGCGGGTCAGATACGCAGTATTTT. Translating it yields CATSMRTSGSDTQYF.

This chain joins TRBV20-1 and TRBJ2-3, with 8 bases fitting TRBD2. Germline V gives CDR1 DFQATT, CDR2 SNEGSKA (reference sequence). The V segment lost 3 bases and the J segment 6 bases; nucleotides outside the gene matches: 14. This CDR3 has 16 amino acids. The CDR3 sequence is CSASSASGSLQDTQYF. The CDR3 DNA reads TGCAGTGCTAGTTCGGCTAGCGGGTCGTTGCAGGATACGCAGTATTTT.

CDR3 DNA sequence: TGCGCCAGCAGCCAAGATAAGCGGGAGGACACCGGGGAGCTGTTTTTT. Its protein product is CASSQDKREDTGELFF. V usage is TRBV4-3 and J usage is TRBJ2-2; 9 positions match TRBD2. V trimming: 0 bases; J trimming: 3 bases; junction bases outside the gene matches: 2. CDR1 is LGHNA and CDR2 is YSLEER in the germline V gene. This CDR3 region has 16 residues.

This clone was seen a single time. This chain connects TRBV13 to TRBJ2-1; D might be TRBD2 (5 bases). Germline loops: CDR1 PRHDT, CDR2 FYEKMQ (reference sequence). Trimming cost V 2 bases and J 5 bases, with 7 bases left between them. This CDR3 is 13 amino acids long. Here the CDR3 reads CASSLWRDNEQFF. CDR3 nucleotides: TGTGCCAGCAGCTTATGGCGGGACAATGAGCAGTTCTTC.

The chain is built from TRBV6-2 or TRBV6-3 and TRBJ2-2, with D tentatively TRBD1 (5 bases). Deletions cut 3 bases from V and 6 bases from J, with 14 bases between. This CDR3 is 15 amino acids long. Per the germline V gene, CDR1 is MNHEY and CDR2 is SVGEGT. CDR3 DNA sequence: TGTGCCAGCAGTTATGCAGGGTCGAATGCCGGGGAGCTGTTTTTT. Translating gives CASSYAGSNAGELFF.

The genes are TRBV9 and TRBJ2-5; 12 bases agree with TRBD1. Trimming removed 0 bases from V and 7 bases from J; junction bases left unmatched: 10. Germline V lookup: CDR1 SGDLS, CDR2 YYNGEE. The CDR3 has 17 residues. The CDR3 nucleotides are TGTGCCAGCAGCGTAGGGGGGGACAGGGGGCCCGGAGGGACCCAGTACTTC. This gives the protein CASSVGGDRGPGGTQYF.

V usage is TRBV9 and J usage is TRBJ2-5; 9 nucleotides align to TRBD2. The CDR3 contains 15 residues. V was clipped by 6 bases and J by 2 bases; unmatched bases: 8. Germline V CDR1 and CDR2: SGDLS, YYNGEE. In DNA, the CDR3 is TGTGCCAGCACGCTAGCGGGGTGGCCGCAAGAGACCCAGTACTTC. Translating it yields CASTLAGWPQETQYF.

This clone was recorded a few times. The chain couples TRBV5-1 to TRBJ2-2; TRBD1 might be the D (6 bases). The germline V gene encodes CDR1 SGHRS and CDR2 YFSETQ. Trimming removed 4 bases at V and 5 bases at J, with 15 bases between. The CDR3 is made up of 15 amino acids. The chain's CDR3 is CASSQQGWGTGELFF. The CDR3, as DNA: TGCGCCAGCAGCCAACAGGGTTGGGGGACCGGGGAGCTGTTTTTT. Full variable domain (remainder filled in from reference TRBV5-1 and TRBJ2-2): KAGVTQTPRYLIKTRGQQVTLSCSPISGHRSVSWYQQTPGQGLQFLFEYFSETQRNKGNFPGRFSGRQFSNSRSEMNVSTLELGDSALYLCASSQQGWGTGELFFGEGSRLTVL.

The CDR3, as DNA: TGTGCCAGCAGTGACTTCCCAGGACAGGAGTTCTCCTACGAGCAGTACTTC. Translation: CASSDFPGQEFSYEQYF. This chain joins TRBV6-4 and TRBJ2-7; 7 bases are a match to TRBD1. This CDR3 contains 17 residues. The germline V gene encodes CDR1 MRHNA and CDR2 SNTAGT. Unmatched junction bases numbered 9, after V lost 1 base and J lost 0 bases.

This clone was seen ten or more times. CDR3 amino acids: CASSYERETDTQYF. CDR3 in DNA: TGTGCCAGCAGTTACGAGCGGGAAACAGATACGCAGTATTTT. This chain links TRBV6-2 or TRBV6-3 with TRBJ2-3; 7 bases are a match to TRBD2. In germline, CDR1 is MNHEY, CDR2 SVGEGT. J lost 3 bases, V lost 2 bases, and 2 bases had no gene match. The CDR3 runs 14 residues.

The chain's CDR3 is CASSHGTSGRGTGELFF. Written as DNA, the CDR3 is TGTGCCAGCAGTCACGGGACTAGCGGGAGAGGTACCGGGGAGCTGTTTTTT. This chain links TRBV28 with TRBJ2-2; 14 nucleotides line up with TRBD2. Germline lookup yields CDR1 MDHEN and CDR2 SYDVKM. This CDR3 contains 17 residues. With 5 bases clipped from V and 5 bases from J, the junction kept 7 bases outside the gene matches.

The chain has TRBV11-3 and TRBJ2-3, with 9 nucleotides matching TRBD2. With 1 base clipped from V and 5 bases from J, the junction kept 13 bases outside the gene matches. The CDR3 consists of 18 residues. From germline, CDR1 is SGHNT and CDR2 YENEEA. CDR3 protein: CASSLGGGASGMEDTQYF. The CDR3 nucleotides read TGTGCCAGCAGCTTAGGAGGGGGTGCTAGCGGGATGGAAGATACGCAGTATTTT.

In regard to this clone: It is likely a read error, because the conserved phenylalanine at the end of the CDR3 is missing. It is unclear where the CDR3 begins or ends on the DNA, so no DNA is shown, and the CDR3 is as TCRdb lists it. CDR3 loop: CASSSTGPL. This chain connects TRBV21-1 to TRBJ1-1; the table's TRBD1 call for D was not verified on the DNA. TRBV21-1 is termed a pseudogene. Ends included, the CDR3 has 9 residues.

The CDR3 protein is CASSLAGGSGNTIYF. As DNA, the CDR3 is TGTGCCAGCAGCCTCGCGGGCGGCTCTGGAAACACCATATATTTT. The V call is TRBV28, the J call TRBJ1-3; the D is unclear. The V gene's germline CDR1 is MDHEN and CDR2 SYDVKM. The CDR3 consists of 15 residues. Trimming removed 6 bases from V and 0 bases from J, with 12 bases in between.

The rearrangement uses TRBV27 and TRBJ1-5, with D unresolved. CDR3 size: 15 residues. Trimming removed 9 bases from V and 0 bases from J, with 15 bases in between. Germline assignment: CDR1 MNHEY and CDR2 SMNVEV (reference sequence). CDR3 coding DNA: TGTGCCAGTCGACGCGCGGGCTCTAGCAATCAGCCCCAGCATTTT. Encoded protein: CASRRAGSSNQPQHF.

The chain joins TRBV14 to TRBJ2-7; D possibly corresponds to TRBD2 (6 bases). V lost 6 bases, J lost 4 bases, and 19 bases lay in between. CDR3 length: 15 amino acids. Per the germline V gene, CDR1 is SGHDN and CDR2 is FVKESK. The CDR3 nucleotides read TGTGCCAGCAGGAGTATGGACAAGCGGGTATACGAGCAGTACTTC. Amino acid sequence: CASRSMDKRVYEQYF.

The V call is TRBV5-8, the J call TRBJ1-1, with D uncertain. V was trimmed by 0 bases and J by 6 bases, leaving 12 bases between them. The germline CDR1 and CDR2 sequences are SGHTS and YDEGEE. This CDR3 spans 14 amino acids. In DNA form, the CDR3 reads TGTGCCAGCAGCTTGGGGGAGTTAGATTCTGAAGCTTTCTTT. Its protein is CASSLGELDSEAFF.

The chain links TRBV27 to TRBJ1-6; D gene uncertain. This CDR3 region has 12 residues. Per the germline V gene, CDR1 is MNHEY and CDR2 is SMNVEV (reference sequence). V lost 5 bases to trimming and J lost 7 bases, with 6 bases between them. The DNA for the CDR3 is TGTGCCAGCAGTCCGTCGAATTCACCCCTCCACTTT. Amino acids: CASSPSNSPLHF.

The chain couples TRBV27 to TRBJ2-1, with D maybe TRBD2 (6 bases). This CDR3 is 13 amino acids long. Germline CDR1 reads MNHEY; CDR2 reads SMNVEV (reference sequence). Deletions cut 3 bases from V and 7 bases from J, with 10 bases between. The CDR3 DNA reads as TGTGCCAGCAGTTTCGGGACTTCAAATGAGCAGTTCTTC. Translation: CASSFGTSNEQFF.

The table lists this clone with a few counts. Additional DNA sequences in this sample encode the identical CDR3. The chain recombines TRBV12-3 or TRBV12-4 with TRBJ2-7; 8 nucleotides align to TRBD1. V lost 6 bases to trimming and J lost 3 bases; unmatched junction nucleotides: 4. The CDR3 spans 13 residues. The CDR3 spells CASRTGGGYEQYF. CDR3 DNA sequence: TGTGCCAGCAGAACAGGGGGAGGCTACGAGCAGTACTTC.

The rearrangement uses TRBV4-1 and TRBJ1-4, with a tentative D call TRBD1 (6 bases). The CDR3 has 16 amino acids. In germline, CDR1 is MGHRA, CDR2 YSYEKL. The V end lost 1 base, the J end lost 0 bases, and 9 bases lay between the germline ends. CDR3 protein: CASSQGAGATNEKLFF. In DNA, the CDR3 is TGCGCCAGCAGCCAAGGGGCAGGGGCAACTAATGAAAAACTGTTTTTT.

The chain couples TRBV7-9 to TRBJ2-3; D may be TRBD2 (5 bases). There are 16 residues in the CDR3. CDR1 SEHNR and CDR2 FQNEAQ come from the germline V gene (reference sequence). Trimming took 2 bases from V and 2 from J, leaving 14 bases between them. CDR3 bases: TGTGCCAGCAGCTTAAATGAGGGTTACTACACAGATACGCAGTATTTT. Translation: CASSLNEGYYTDTQYF. The full variable domain, completed using reference TRBV7-9 and TRBJ2-3, is DTGVSQNPRHKITKRGQNVTFRCDPISEHNRLYWYRQTLGQGPEFLTYFQNEAQLEKSRLLSDRFSAERPKGSFSTLEIQRTEQGDSAMYLCASSLNEGYYTDTQYFGPGTRLTVL.

This chain uses TRBV19 with TRBJ2-1, with TRBD1 identical over 9 bases. V was pared by 7 bases and J by 4 bases, with 8 bases of the junction left unmatched. CDR3 length: 15 residues. From germline, CDR1 is LNHDA and CDR2 SQIVND (reference sequence). CDR3 in amino acids: CASKLGGQGYNEQFF. Here the CDR3 DNA reads TGTGCCAGTAAATTAGGGGGACAGGGATACAATGAGCAGTTCTTC. The complete variable domain, with remaining parts taken from reference TRBV19 and TRBJ2-1, reads DGGITQSPKYLFRKEGQNVTLSCEQNLNHDAMYWYRQDPGQGLRLIYYSQIVNDFQKGDIAEGYSVSREKKESFPLTVTSAQKNPTAFYLCASKLGGQGYNEQFFGPGTRLTVL.

V gene TRBV24-1 combines with J gene TRBJ2-1; 10 bases line up with TRBD1. The CDR3 runs to 13 residues. Germline V gene lookup returns CDR1 KGHDR and CDR2 SFDVKD. With 9 bases clipped from V and 9 bases from J, the junction kept 7 bases outside the gene matches. CDR3 nucleotides: TGTGCCACCCGGGACAGGGGTGAAGGTGAGCAGTTCTTC. This sequence encodes CATRDRGEGEQFF.

This clone has just a few counts. V is TRBV27 and J is TRBJ2-1; D unresolved. This CDR3 spans 13 amino acids. Germline V lookup: CDR1 MNHEY, CDR2 SMNVEV (reference sequence). V was cut by 3 bases and J by 5 bases, with 8 bases left in between. This CDR3 is CASSLGHNNEQFF. DNA for the CDR3: TGTGCCAGCAGTTTGGGCCACAACAATGAGCAGTTCTTC.

The gene calls are TRBV4-1 and TRBJ2-7, with 10 positions matching TRBD2. Germline assignment: CDR1 MGHRA and CDR2 YSYEKL. The V and J ends lost 4 bases and 4 bases, in that order; junction bases with no gene match: 7. This CDR3 spans 15 amino acids. CDR3 sequence (DNA): TGCGCCAGCAGCCCGCGGACTAGCGGAGTTTACGAGCAGTACTTC. It encodes CASSPRTSGVYEQYF.